The 3 T cell receptor beta chains listed next were all sequenced from one sample in a study of T-cell memory formation after mild COVID-19 (TCRdb year 2021). Libraries were made using 5' RACE. TCRdb shows the sequencer as Illumina NovaSeq 6000. The raw public data were reprocessed by TCRdb itself: fastp quality trimming at Q25, MiXCR clonotype calling, in-frame beta chains only. Identical CDR3 proteins give one entry, which carries the most common genes and DNA. The sample table shows under 300,000 distinct CDR3 sequences, and 16% are seen once. The ten biggest clones cover around 3.4% of the sample. Sequenced input: PBMCs or a T cell subset sorted from them (not recorded which). These TCRs come from a man aged 18 to 30 who had mild COVID-19 (a few samples of this study predate the infection). The sample titles of this study are shuffled in the database, so cell type and time point are left out; the donor was told from shared clones.

This clonotype was counted between two and nine times. The rearrangement joins TRBV7-8 to TRBJ1-4; D not resolved. V shed 2 bases and J shed 4 bases, with 14 bases lying between them. This CDR3 is 16 amino acids long. Germline assignment: CDR1 SGHVS and CDR2 FQNEAQ. The CDR3 is CASSLTRYGHNEKLFF. CDR3 DNA sequence: TGTGCCAGCAGCTTAACCCGGTACGGCCATAATGAAAAACTGTTTTTT.

In this sample, this clonotype turned up a few times. V usage is TRBV7-3 and J usage is TRBJ2-2, with a weak D call TRBD2 (6 bases). CDR1 and CDR2 from the germline V gene are SGHTA and FQGTGA. Trimming removed 0 bases at V and 5 bases at J, with 13 bases between. This CDR3 is built from 16 residues. The CDR3 is CASSLTWGESTGELFF. DNA of the CDR3: TGTGCCAGCAGCTTAACTTGGGGGGAATCTACCGGGGAGCTGTTTTTT.

The rearrangement joins TRBV7-8 to TRBJ2-1; TRBD2 matches at 11 bases. CDR1 is SGHVS and CDR2 is FQNEAQ in the germline V gene. V trimming: 4 bases; J trimming: 6 bases; junction bases outside the gene matches: 2. This CDR3 is 14 amino acids long. CDR3 loop: CASSWGTSGNEQFF. The CDR3 bases are TGTGCCAGCAGCTGGGGGACTAGCGGCAATGAGCAGTTCTTC. Filled out from reference TRBV7-8 and TRBJ2-1, the complete variable domain reads GAGVSQSPRYKVAKRGQDVALRCDPISGHVSLFWYQQALGQGPEFLTYFQNEAQLDKSGLPSDRFFAERPEGSVSTLKIQRTQQEDSAVYLCASSWGTSGNEQFFGPGTRLTVL.